The 14 T cell receptor beta chains reported below all come from one sample, sequenced in a study of T cells in Graves' hyperthyroidism and ophthalmopathy. What was amplified from RNA transcripts were TCR beta CDR3 regions. The HTBI primer set served for first-round RT-PCR of the TCR CDR3. In TCRdb, the multiplex PCR reads were re-called with MiXCR into one record per CDR3 protein. The sample lists roughly 93,000 distinct CDR3 sequences, approximately 56% occurring once. Sequencing was done on a sample of blood. The receptors derive from a woman between 35 and 50 years old with Graves' hyperthyroidism.

For this clonotype: One end of the junction does not line up with germline, which may come from a read error. The chain recombines TRBV7-9 with TRBJ2-1, with TRBD1 matching over 8 bases. The germline gives CDR1 SEHNR, CDR2 FQNEAQ (reference sequence). The CDR3 spans 17 residues. This CDR3 is CASSTPTGTGTYNEQFF. Here the CDR3 DNA reads TGCGCCAGCAGCACTCCCACCGGGACAGGTACCTACAATGAGCAGTTCTTC.

V and J are TRBV7-2 and TRBJ2-2; 11 bases are shared with TRBD2. There are 16 residues in the CDR3. In germline, CDR1 is SGHTA, CDR2 FQGNSA. V shed 6 bases, J shed 3 bases, and the junction held 6 bases outside the gene matches. As DNA, the CDR3 is TGTGCCAGCAGTTTTTCTAGCGGGAGGTACACCGGGGAGCTGTTTTTT. Translating it yields CASSFSSGRYTGELFF.

This clonotype has a handful of counts. This sequence joins TRBV2 and TRBJ1-4; weak D call: TRBD1 (6 bases). Trimming removed 6 bases from V and 8 bases from J, with 13 bases in between. This CDR3 has 13 residues. Germline V gene data show CDR1 as SNHLY and CDR2 as FYNNEI. CDR3 bases: TGTGCCAGCAGGAGAAACAGGGAGGAAAAACTGTTTTTT. Protein sequence: CASRRNREEKLFF.

In its sample, this clonotype was seen many times. This rearrangement joins TRBV6-6 to TRBJ1-1; weak D call: TRBD1 (5 bases). The germline V gene has CDR1 MNHNY and CDR2 SVGAGI (reference sequence). Trimming removed 8 bases at V and 7 bases at J, with 14 bases between. CDR3 length: 12 amino acids. In nucleotides, the CDR3 is TGTGCCAGCGGATCAGGGAGGATTGAAGCTTTCTTT. The encoded protein is CASGSGRIEAFF.

This clonotype showed up many times. The chain carries TRBV29-1 and TRBJ1-2; perhaps TRBD1 as D (6 bases). Germline values: CDR1 SQVTM, CDR2 ANQGSEA. The CDR3 is 11 amino acids. V lost 6 bases, J lost 4 bases, and 9 bases lay in between. CDR3 sequence: CSVGDIYGYTF. The CDR3 DNA reads as TGCAGCGTCGGGGACATCTATGGCTACACCTTC.

Many counts were recorded for this clonotype. The rearrangement links TRBV12-3 or TRBV12-4 to TRBJ1-6, with D uncertain. Between the trimmed V and J ends, which lost 6 bases and 4 bases, there was a span of 7 bases. This CDR3 region has 13 residues. The CDR3 DNA reads as TGTGCCAGCAGCACCGCGTATAATTCACCCCTCCACTTT. Amino acids: CASSTAYNSPLHF.

The chain employs TRBV2 and TRBJ1-1, with 9 bases matching TRBD1. This CDR3 is built from 21 residues. Germline values: CDR1 SNHLY, CDR2 FYNNEI. The V and J ends lost 5 bases and 6 bases, in that order; junction bases with no gene match: 28. This CDR3 is CASSFITGGADYERWSPEAFF. In nucleotides, the CDR3 is TGTGCCAGCAGTTTCATTACAGGGGGCGCAGACTACGAACGATGGAGTCCTGAAGCTTTCTTT.

This clonotype was recorded at least ten times. V usage is TRBV5-1 and J usage is TRBJ1-2; D is possibly TRBD1 (5 bases). This CDR3 comprises 13 residues. Germline CDR1 is SGHRS and CDR2 is YFSETQ. V lost 7 bases and J 1 base, leaving 11 bases between the germline ends. Here the CDR3 reads CASGGGGNYGYTF. DNA of the CDR3: TGCGCCAGCGGCGGTGGGGGTAACTATGGCTACACCTTC.

With regard to this clonotype: A read error is possible here, since a much larger clone lies one base away. The conserved final phenylalanine or tryptophan is absent from the CDR3, which likely points to a read error. The CDR3 coding sequence is TGTGCCAGCAGCCAAGATCCCTGGGCCGGGCTCCAAGAGACCCAGTACCTC. It encodes CASSQDPWAGLQETQYL. The chain links TRBV7-8 to TRBJ2-5, with no clear D. The CDR3 loop spans 17 amino acids. CDR1 is SGHVS and CDR2 is FQNEAQ in the germline V gene. V lost 5 bases and J 1 base, leaving 20 bases between the germline ends.

This clonotype was recorded at least ten times. CDR3 bases: TGTGCCAGCAGTGTCATGTCTAACTATGGCTACACCTTC. Residues: CASSVMSNYGYTF. This chain uses TRBV2 with TRBJ1-2, with D hard to call. This CDR3 has 13 residues. The germline CDR1 and CDR2 sequences are SNHLY and FYNNEI. Trimming took off 4 bases at V and 0 bases at J, with 6 bases between the two ends.

This clonotype was detected a few times. V gene TRBV29-1 combines with J gene TRBJ2-2, with TRBD1 matching over 7 bases. There are 15 residues in the CDR3. The V gene end was trimmed by 6 bases and the J gene end by 2 bases; junction bases not matched to a gene: 9. Germline values: CDR1 SQVTM, CDR2 ANQGSEA. The CDR3 DNA sequence: TGCAGCGTAGGAACAGGGACAGACAACACCGGGGAGCTGTTTTTT. Translating gives CSVGTGTDNTGELFF.

This clonotype was picked up a small number of times. This chain joins TRBV10-3 and TRBJ2-7; TRBD1 aligns across 9 bases. The CDR3 has 14 amino acids. Trimming at V came to 6 bases and at J to 3 bases, leaving 6 bases not matched to a gene. The germline V gene has CDR1 ENHRY and CDR2 SYGVKD. DNA for the CDR3: TGTGCCATCAGCGCGGACAGGGGAGACTACGAGCAGTACTTC. Translating gives CAISADRGDYEQYF.

This clonotype was seen ten or more times. A much larger clone is a single base away; this may be a read error. The V gene is TRBV5-5, the J gene TRBJ1-6, with D hard to call. This CDR3 region has 14 residues. Germline-derived CDR1 and CDR2 are SGHKS and YYEKEE (reference sequence). Written as DNA, the CDR3 is TGTGCCAGCAGCTTCCTGGACGGTAATCCACCCCTCCACTTT. This translates into CASSFLDGNPPLHF.

The chain joins TRBV10-3 to TRBJ2-5; tentative D call: TRBD2 (6 bases). Trimming cost V 4 bases and J 4 bases, with 16 bases left between them. The CDR3 is made up of 15 amino acids. Germline V gives CDR1 ENHRY, CDR2 SYGVKD. The CDR3 nucleotides read TGTGCCATCAGTGCTGGGGGGACGTGGTTAGAGACCCAGTACTTC. Its protein is CAISAGGTWLETQYF.